Listed below are T cell receptor beta chains from one sample, sequenced in a study of T cells in Graves' hyperthyroidism and ophthalmopathy. TCRdb itself ran the multiplex PCR reads through MiXCR, one entry per CDR3 protein. The table lists about 530,000 distinct CDR3 sequences, approximately 17% of them singletons, with 15% to 20% in the top ten. The material sequenced was blood. The receptors come from a young woman with Graves' ophthalmopathy. Both conserved end residues are part of each CDR3. A D gene is named only where the DNA matches it firmly.

d_call,v_call,j_call,cdr3_aa
NA,TRBV6-1,TRBJ1-1,CASSEGTGSSEAFF
NA,TRBV3-1,TRBJ1-1,CASSLRTSPWEMNTEAFF
NA,TRBV20-1,TRBJ1-1,CSAPPRTANTEAFF
NA,TRBV18,TRBJ2-7,CASSPGGGDSSYEQYF
NA,TRBV29-1,TRBJ2-1,CSVEDLGGNEQFF
TRBD1,TRBV28,TRBJ2-4,CASRTDRVAKNIQYF
NA,TRBV29-1,TRBJ2-3,CSVVPGYTDTQYF
NA,TRBV9,TRBJ1-1,CASSEGGETEAFF
TRBD1,TRBV25-1,TRBJ2-1,CASSGLLVPGGMSNEQFF
TRBD2,TRBV10-3,TRBJ2-7,CAISEASRDYPSYEQYF
NA,TRBV20-1,TRBJ2-7,CSASSPQGNYYEQYF
TRBD1,TRBV7-9,TRBJ1-5,CASSLVGQGENQPQHF
TRBD2,TRBV19,TRBJ2-2,CASSLGTSGGTGELFF
NA,TRBV9,TRBJ2-7,CASSVGVGFDEQYF
NA,TRBV29-1,TRBJ2-7,CSVDDGAGQTSYEQYF
NA,TRBV30,TRBJ1-4,CAWSATGKLFF
TRBD1,TRBV30,TRBJ2-1,CAWSTGDNEQFF
NA,TRBV4-2,TRBJ2-1,CASSQDYNEQFF
TRBD2,TRBV7-3,TRBJ2-7,CASSSGLAGDEQYF
NA,TRBV20-1,TRBJ1-2,CSARVEGVNYGYTF
TRBD2,TRBV20-1,TRBJ2-7,CSAYTSGGLLEQYF
TRBD2,TRBV28,TRBJ2-7,CASSLGLAGGKNYEQYF
NA,TRBV12-3/TRBV12-4,TRBJ1-2,CASSFRTPNYGYTF
NA,TRBV20-1,TRBJ2-7,CSAKDQTYEQYF
NA,TRBV12-3/TRBV12-4,TRBJ1-6,CASRGQGNHSPLHF
NA,TRBV28,TRBJ2-5,CASTPGRAGETQYF
NA,TRBV4-2,TRBJ2-1,CASSQRATRGENEQFF
TRBD1,TRBV11-2,TRBJ2-7,CASSYQGAGSYEQYF
NA,TRBV27,TRBJ1-1,CASSPRGGGTEALF
TRBD1,TRBV11-2,TRBJ1-1,CASSFSRGQGTEAFF
NA,TRBV10-2,TRBJ1-2,CASHAAGSGGYTF
NA,TRBV6-1,TRBJ1-2,CTSSPGPERSYGYTF
NA,TRBV6-1,TRBJ1-1,CASADIFSGLNTEAFF
NA,TRBV28,TRBJ2-3,CATFDRPGRVLATSTDTQYF
TRBD1,TRBV28,TRBJ2-5,CAALSGTGEETQYF
TRBD1,TRBV27,TRBJ1-2,CASSLRPGQFNYGYTF
NA,TRBV27,TRBJ2-7,CASSLSRQSYEQYF
TRBD1,TRBV6-1,TRBJ1-5,CASGNRGYNQPQHF
TRBD2,TRBV11-2,TRBJ2-7,CASSFLSSGYEQYF
NA,TRBV12-3/TRBV12-4,TRBJ1-2,CASTDRTYGYTF
NA,TRBV3-1,TRBJ1-4,CASSQVEDPNEKLFF
NA,TRBV29-1,TRBJ2-5,CSVEDLGTQYF
NA,TRBV20-1,TRBJ2-1,CSAIRGREQFF
NA,TRBV7-3,TRBJ2-3,CASSPGTLRTDTQYF
TRBD1,TRBV28,TRBJ2-4,CASRRTGLAKNIQYF
NA,TRBV4-3,TRBJ1-1,CASSREPDYTEAFF
NA,TRBV4-1,TRBJ1-1,CASSLRQLNTEAFF
NA,TRBV28,TRBJ1-2,CASDTANQFYGYTF
TRBD1,TRBV6-1,TRBJ2-1,CASSHRTGGNEQFF
NA,TRBV6-5,TRBJ2-2,CASSYRNTGKLFF
TRBD1,TRBV25-1,TRBJ1-1,CASSAVDRVGTEAFF
NA,TRBV30,TRBJ1-4,CAWSTGDEKLFF
NA,TRBV30,TRBJ1-1,CAWTLLMLTEAFF
NA,TRBV12-3/TRBV12-4,TRBJ1-5,CASSPLGGRGNQPQHF